The present T cell receptor (beta chain) was sequenced within a study of blood T cell repertoires in COVID-19. For the study at large: Donors in the United States, Italy and Spain gave samples during acute or convalescent COVID-19. T cells, B-cell-depleted T cells, or PBMCs supplied cDNA or gDNA.

Patients in Seattle were enrolled during active infection, then followed longitudinally. This clone has just one count. CDR3 length: 12 residues. V was shortened by 5 bases and J by 8 bases, with 7 bases between the two germline ends. Looked up from germline, CDR1 is SGHVS and CDR2 is FQNEAQ. The table came from immunoSEQ multiplex PCR; TCRdb's copy has only in-frame clones and leaves some out. Of around 260,000 clones in the sample, just over 90% were seen once. Sequencing was carried out using peripheral blood. The sequence was collected from a woman in her thirties with COVID-19, enrolled during active disease. The chain carries TRBV7-8 and TRBJ1-6; weak D call: TRBD1 (5 bases). CDR3 loop: CASSLQDSPLHF. The CDR3, as DNA: TGTGCCAGCAGCCTACAGGATTCACCCCTCCACTTT.